This T cell receptor beta chain was profiled in a study of metastatic and nonmetastatic thyroid tumors. Study-wide background: Malignant and benign thyroid patients had repertoires compared in peripheral blood and tumor or nodule tissue.

Patients were all untreated before their thyroid surgery. General study findings and limits: It was reportedly found that TCR beta diversity was significantly higher in malignant thyroid tumors than in benign nodules, a difference seen in both blood and tumor samples.

The table lists this clone with many counts. No antigen is known for it. Through MiXCR, TCRdb re-clonotyped the PCR reads. The table lists 20,000 to 25,000 clones, approximately 11% of them singletons, with just under 30% in the top ten. This CDR3 is built from 15 residues. Trimming took 3 bases from V and 5 from J, leaving 14 bases between them. CDR1 and CDR2 from the germline V gene are SGDLS and YYNGEE. The chain couples TRBV9 to TRBJ2-2; the D gene is possibly TRBD2 (6 bases). Sequencing was done on a sample of blood. This clonotype was obtained from a female donor with papillary thyroid cancer or a benign thyroid nodule (not recorded which). Some clones in this sample may be carry-over from other donors' samples. DNA of the CDR3: TGTGCCAGCAGCGGACGAGGCGCGGGGACCGGGGAGCTGTTTTTT. Its translation: CASSGRGAGTGELFF.